The 13 T cell receptor beta chains listed next were all sequenced from one sample in a study of monozygotic twins with inflammatory bowel disease. One entry per CDR3 protein, without DNA, is what TCRdb gives after re-calling the 5' RACE reads. Listed are just over 300,000 distinct CDR3 sequences; 5.6% falls within the top ten. What was sequenced was blood. The receptor source for this set is a human donor with ulcerative colitis or Crohn's disease, or a healthy co-twin of an affected twin (not recorded which).

This chain's CDR3 is CASSLRGDIYYEQYF. The chain recombines TRBV7-8 with TRBJ2-7. The germline V gene encodes CDR1 SGHVS and CDR2 FQNEAQ. This CDR3 spans 15 amino acids.

The chain links TRBV6-1 to TRBJ2-1; TCRdb names TRBD2, which stays unverified in the absence of DNA. The CDR3 sequence is 16 residues long. Germline V gene sequence: CDR1 MNHNS, CDR2 SASEGT. CDR3 region: CASSEATLVGHGEQFF.

The chain couples TRBV29-1 to TRBJ2-2; checking the TCRdb D call of TRBD1 is not possible without DNA. Per germline, CDR1 SQVTM and CDR2 ANQGSEA. There are 15 residues in the CDR3. The CDR3 loop is CSVKTTGANTGELFF.

V gene TRBV4-3 combines with J gene TRBJ2-1; with no DNA, the TCRdb D assignment of TRBD1 cannot be verified. The CDR3 runs to 16 residues. CDR1 is LGHNA, CDR2 YSLEER, per germline. The CDR3 sequence: CASSRWGGSSYNEQFF.

The gene calls are TRBV10-2 and TRBJ1-1; without DNA, the TCRdb call of TRBD1 cannot be checked. The CDR3 covers 12 residues. CDR1 is WSHSY, CDR2 SAAADI, per germline. The CDR3 spells CASSETGAEAFF.

V gene TRBV20-1 combines with J gene TRBJ2-1; the D call from TCRdb, TRBD2, cannot be confirmed without DNA. This CDR3 is 15 amino acids long. Germline V CDR1 and CDR2: DFQATT, SNEGSKA (reference sequence). CDR3 region: CSARDPFAGRYEQFF.

V is TRBV7-2 and J is TRBJ1-4. The CDR3 sequence is 17 residues long. Looked up from germline, CDR1 is SGHTA and CDR2 is FQGNSA. CDR3 in amino acids: CASSLGVRIATNEKLFF. Supplemented by reference TRBV7-2 and TRBJ1-4, the full variable domain reads GAGVSQSPSNKVTEKGKDVELRCDPISGHTALYWYRQSLGQGLEFLIYFQGNSAPDKSGLPSDRFSAERTGGSVSTLTIQRTQQEDSAVYLCASSLGVRIATNEKLFFGSGTQLSVL.

J is TRBJ1-6 and V is TRBV20-1; the D call from TCRdb, TRBD1, cannot be confirmed without DNA. The CDR3 has 16 residues. The germline gives CDR1 DFQATT, CDR2 SNEGSKA (reference sequence). The CDR3 sequence: CSAWVGDRGYNSPLHF.

CDR3 protein: CATSSGNYGYTF. The chain is built from TRBV15 and TRBJ1-2. This CDR3 spans 12 amino acids. Germline V lookup: CDR1 LNHNV, CDR2 YYDKDF (reference sequence).

The rearrangement uses TRBV5-6 and TRBJ2-2; the D call from TCRdb, TRBD1, cannot be confirmed without DNA. Germline V gives CDR1 SGHDT, CDR2 YYEEEE. The CDR3 covers 15 residues. CDR3 region: CASSPPGRITGELFF.

The chain couples TRBV11-2 to TRBJ2-2; TCRdb lists TRBD1, though no DNA is available to test this call. This CDR3 is 16 amino acids long. Germline V gene lookup returns CDR1 SGHAT and CDR2 FQNNGV. The chain's CDR3 is CASSSRDRVNTGELFF.

CDR3 residues: CASSPTSGGAPYF. The genes are TRBV27 and TRBJ2-5; TCRdb indicates TRBD2, and absent DNA this call remains unverified. This CDR3 region has 13 residues. The germline CDR1 and CDR2 sequences are MNHEY and SMNVEV (reference sequence).

This chain connects TRBV4-3 to TRBJ1-6. The CDR3 spans 15 residues. Germline values: CDR1 LGHNA, CDR2 YSLEER. The CDR3 region is CASSLSGTNNSPLHF.